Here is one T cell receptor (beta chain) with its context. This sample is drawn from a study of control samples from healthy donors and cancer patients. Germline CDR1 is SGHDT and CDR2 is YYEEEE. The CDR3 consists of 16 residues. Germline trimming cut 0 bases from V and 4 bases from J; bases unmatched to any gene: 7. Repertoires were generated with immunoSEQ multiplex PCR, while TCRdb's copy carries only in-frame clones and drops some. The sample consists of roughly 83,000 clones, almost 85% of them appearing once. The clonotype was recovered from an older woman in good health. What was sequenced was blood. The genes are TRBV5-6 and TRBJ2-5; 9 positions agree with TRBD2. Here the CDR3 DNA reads TGTGCCAGCAGCTTGGAGCTAGCGGGGTGGGGAGAGACCCAGTACTTC. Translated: CASSLELAGWGETQYF. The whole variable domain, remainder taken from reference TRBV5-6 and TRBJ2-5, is DAGVTQSPTHLIKTRGQQVTLRCSPKSGHDTVSWYQQALGQGPQFIFQYYEEEERQRGNFPDRFSGHQFPNYSSELNVNALLLGDSALYLCASSLELAGWGETQYFGPGTRLLVL.